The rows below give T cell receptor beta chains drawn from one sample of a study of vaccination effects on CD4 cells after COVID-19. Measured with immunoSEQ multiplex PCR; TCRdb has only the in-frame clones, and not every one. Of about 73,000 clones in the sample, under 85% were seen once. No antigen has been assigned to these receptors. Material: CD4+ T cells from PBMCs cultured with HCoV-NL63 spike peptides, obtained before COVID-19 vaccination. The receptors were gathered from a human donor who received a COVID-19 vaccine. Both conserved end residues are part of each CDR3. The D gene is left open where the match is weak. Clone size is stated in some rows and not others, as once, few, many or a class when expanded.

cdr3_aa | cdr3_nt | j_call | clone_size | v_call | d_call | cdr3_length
CATGRDRETQYF | TGTGCCACGGGGAGGGACAGAGAGACCCAGTACTTC | TRBJ2-5 | . | TRBV2 | . | 12
CASSSQEGGSYNEQFF | TGTGCCAGCAGTTCACAGGAGGGGGGGTCTTACAATGAGCAGTTCTTC | TRBJ2-1 | . | TRBV6-5 | . | 16
CSVVPGADTQYF | TGCAGCGTGGTTCCGGGGGCCGATACGCAGTATTTT | TRBJ2-3 | . | TRBV29-1 | . | 12
CASSPPGRQYGYTF | TGTGCCAGCTCACCACCGGGGAGACAGTATGGCTACACCTTC | TRBJ1-2 | once | TRBV18 | . | 14
CASSLVSDQPQHF | TGTGCCAGCAGCTTAGTGAGCGATCAGCCCCAGCATTTT | TRBJ1-5 | few | TRBV7-2 | . | 13
CASSTGRSDTQYF | TGTGCCAGTAGCACAGGGAGGTCAGATACGCAGTATTTT | TRBJ2-3 | . | TRBV19 | . | 13
CASSLVGQGLDGYTF | TGCGCCAGCAGCTTGGTAGGACAGGGATTAGATGGCTACACCTTC | TRBJ1-2 | . | TRBV5-1 | TRBD1 | 15
CASSLGGRDSQETQYF | TGCGCCAGCAGCTTGGGGGGCCGGGACTCCCAAGAGACCCAGTACTTC | TRBJ2-5 | . | TRBV5-1 | . | 16
CASSSMTGQETQYF | TGCGCCAGCAGCTCGATGACAGGGCAAGAGACCCAGTACTTC | TRBJ2-5 | . | TRBV5-1 | TRBD1 | 14
CASSQRLGATDTQYF | TGTGCCAGCAGCCAACGCCTGGGAGCCACAGATACGCAGTATTTT | TRBJ2-3 | . | TRBV5-8 | . | 15
CASSQVQRGDIQYF | TGCGCCAGCAGCCAAGTACAGAGGGGGGACATTCAGTACTTC | TRBJ2-4 | few | TRBV4-1 | . | 14
CASSPPLPARIQETQYF | TGTGCCAGCTCACCACCCCTCCCCGCACGGATTCAAGAGACCCAGTACTTC | TRBJ2-5 | . | TRBV18 | . | 17
CASSVQSGNTIYF | TGTGCCAGCAGCGTACAGTCTGGAAACACCATATATTTT | TRBJ1-3 | once | TRBV7-9 | . | 13
CASTRTGNSGNTIYF | TGTGCCAGCACACGGACAGGGAACTCTGGAAACACCATATATTTT | TRBJ1-3 | . | TRBV6-5 | TRBD1 | 15
CASSYLVSGGDSPLHF | TGTGCCAGCAGTTACTTGGTTTCAGGGGGCGATTCACCCCTCCACTTT | TRBJ1-6 | . | TRBV6-5 | TRBD1 | 16
CASSRARRGNEQFF | TGTGCCAGCAGCCGGGCCAGAAGAGGCAATGAGCAGTTCTTC | TRBJ2-1 | . | TRBV6-5 | . | 14
CASSPSNQVPGTGELFF | TGTGCCAGCAGTCCCTCAAACCAGGTCCCCGGCACCGGGGAGCTGTTTTTT | TRBJ2-2 | few | TRBV6-6 | . | 17
CASSEALPGSEAFF | TGTGCCAGCAGTGAAGCGCTTCCTGGGTCTGAAGCTTTCTTT | TRBJ1-1 | few | TRBV2 | . | 14
CASSKTTGAFEAFF | TGTGCCAGCAGCAAGACCACAGGGGCTTTCGAAGCTTTCTTT | TRBJ1-1 | . | TRBV25-1 | TRBD1 | 14
CASSHPDRPNEQFF | TGTGCCAGCAGTCATCCGGACAGACCCAATGAGCAGTTCTTC | TRBJ2-1 | . | TRBV6-5 | . | 14
CASSQHISRQGTSNQPQHF | TGCGCCAGCAGCCAACATATCTCCCGACAGGGAACTAGCAATCAGCCCCAGCATTTT | TRBJ1-5 | few | TRBV4-1 | TRBD1 | 19
CASSPDIRAQYF | TGTGCCAGCTCACCAGATATACGGGCCCAGTACTTC | TRBJ2-5 | . | TRBV18 | . | 12
CASSLASEEGNQPQHF | TGCGCCAGCAGCTTGGCCTCGGAGGAGGGCAATCAGCCCCAGCATTTT | TRBJ1-5 | . | TRBV5-1 | . | 16
CASSRTSGGNTGELFF | TGTGCCAGCAGTCGGACTAGCGGGGGAAACACCGGGGAGCTGTTTTTT | TRBJ2-2 | . | TRBV27 | TRBD2 | 16